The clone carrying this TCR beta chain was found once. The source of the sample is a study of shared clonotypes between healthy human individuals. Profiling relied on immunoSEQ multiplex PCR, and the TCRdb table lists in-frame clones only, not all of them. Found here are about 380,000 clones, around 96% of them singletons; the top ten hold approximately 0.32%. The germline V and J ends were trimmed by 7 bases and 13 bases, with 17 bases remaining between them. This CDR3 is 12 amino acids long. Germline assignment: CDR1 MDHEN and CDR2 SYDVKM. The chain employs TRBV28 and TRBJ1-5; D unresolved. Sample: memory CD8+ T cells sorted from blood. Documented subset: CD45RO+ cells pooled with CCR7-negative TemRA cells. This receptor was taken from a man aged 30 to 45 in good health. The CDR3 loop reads CASTTRPEGQHF. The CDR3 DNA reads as TGTGCCAGCACTACTCGGCCGGAGGGTCAGCATTTT.